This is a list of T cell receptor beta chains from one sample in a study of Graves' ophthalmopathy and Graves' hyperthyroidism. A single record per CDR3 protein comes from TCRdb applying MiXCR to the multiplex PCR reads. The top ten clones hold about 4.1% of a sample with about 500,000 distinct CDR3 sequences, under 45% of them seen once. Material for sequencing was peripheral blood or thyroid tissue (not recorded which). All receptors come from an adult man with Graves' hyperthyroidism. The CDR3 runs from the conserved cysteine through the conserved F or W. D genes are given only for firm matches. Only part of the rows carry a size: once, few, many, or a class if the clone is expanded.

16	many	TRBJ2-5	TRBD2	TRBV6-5	CASSTLLGGGEETQYF	TGTGCCAGCAGTACCCTCTTGGGCGGGGGAGAAGAGACCCAGTACTTC
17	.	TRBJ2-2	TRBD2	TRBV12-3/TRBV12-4	CASSLLAGGTNTGELFF	TGTGCCAGCAGTTTACTAGCGGGGGGGACGAACACCGGGGAGCTGTTTTTT
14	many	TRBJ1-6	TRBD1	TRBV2	CASSAGQGRAPLHF	TGTGCCAGCAGTGCCGGACAGGGAAGAGCACCCCTCCACTTT
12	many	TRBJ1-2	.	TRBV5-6	CARRQPNYGYTF	TGTGCCAGGAGACAACCTAACTATGGCTACACCTTC
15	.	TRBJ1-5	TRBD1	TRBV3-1	CASSPQGTGDQPQHF	TGTGCCAGCAGCCCCCAGGGGACAGGGGATCAGCCCCAGCATTTT
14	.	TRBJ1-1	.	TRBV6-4	CASSEAGGEGEAFF	TGTGCCAGCAGTGAAGCGGGGGGCGAGGGTGAAGCTTTCTTT
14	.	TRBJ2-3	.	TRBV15	CATSRDRGTDTQYF	TGTGCCACCAGCAGGGACCGTGGCACAGATACGCAGTATTTT
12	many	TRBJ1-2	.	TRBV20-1	CSAPTGPYGYTF	TGCAGTGCCCCAACGGGCCCCTATGGCTACACCTTC
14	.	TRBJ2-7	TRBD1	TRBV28	CASSTTGGGSEQYF	TGTGCCAGCAGTACGACAGGGGGAGGGTCCGAGCAGTACTTC
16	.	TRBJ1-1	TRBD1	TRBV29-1	CSVLPGQGPWNTEAFF	TGCAGCGTTCTACCGGGACAGGGGCCATGGAACACTGAAGCTTTCTTT
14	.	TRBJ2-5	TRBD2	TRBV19	CASSWTSVQETQYF	TGTGCCAGTAGTTGGACTAGCGTCCAAGAGACCCAGTACTTC
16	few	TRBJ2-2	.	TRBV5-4	CASSLEPGRVTGELFF	TGTGCCAGCAGCTTGGAGCCGGGTCGGGTCACCGGGGAGCTGTTTTTT
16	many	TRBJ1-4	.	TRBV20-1	CSALASFRGLREKLFF	TGCAGTGCTCTAGCATCATTCAGGGGTTTACGTGAAAAACTGTTTTTT
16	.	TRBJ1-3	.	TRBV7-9	CASSPPGDTSGNTIYF	TGTGCCAGCAGCCCCCCCGGGGATACATCTGGAAACACCATATATTTT
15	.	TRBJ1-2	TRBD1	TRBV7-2	CASNPGQGANYGYTF	TGTGCCAGCAACCCGGGACAGGGGGCTAACTATGGCTACACCTTC
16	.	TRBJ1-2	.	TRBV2	CASSSERPNINYGYTF	TGTGCCAGCAGTTCAGAGCGACCGAACATCAACTATGGCTACACCTTC
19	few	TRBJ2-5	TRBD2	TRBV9	CASSRILGGLGPIQETQYF	TGTGCCAGCAGCCGAATACTGGGGGGACTAGGGCCAATTCAAGAGACCCAGTACTTC
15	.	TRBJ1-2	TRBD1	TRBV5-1	CASSPQTGSLYGYTF	TGCGCCAGCAGCCCTCAGACAGGGAGCCTCTATGGCTACACCTTC
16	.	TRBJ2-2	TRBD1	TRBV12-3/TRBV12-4	CASRWIGTGETGELFF	TGTGCCAGCAGATGGATCGGGACAGGGGAAACCGGGGAGCTGTTTTTT
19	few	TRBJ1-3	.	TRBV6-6	CASSPPPRFGRISGNTIYF	TGTGCCAGCAGCCCCCCTCCGCGGTTTGGGAGAATCTCTGGAAACACCATATATTTT
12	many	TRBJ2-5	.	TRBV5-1	CASSFTQETQYF	TGCGCCAGCAGCTTTACACAAGAGACCCAGTACTTC
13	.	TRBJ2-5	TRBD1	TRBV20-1	CSARRQGGETQYF	TGCAGTGCTAGGAGACAGGGTGGAGAGACCCAGTACTTC
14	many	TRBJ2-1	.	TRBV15	CATTRGQDKGKQFF	TGTGCCACCACCCGAGGGCAGGACAAGGGGAAGCAGTTCTTC
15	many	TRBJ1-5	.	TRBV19	CASSPTRVGNQPQHF	TGTGCCAGTAGCCCAACCAGGGTGGGCAATCAGCCCCAGCATTTT
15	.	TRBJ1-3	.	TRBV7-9	CASSGPGAAGNTIYF	TGTGCCAGCAGCGGCCCGGGGGCGGCTGGAAACACCATATATTTT
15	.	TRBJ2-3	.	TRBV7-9	CASSFRRALTDTQYF	TGTGCCAGCAGCTTCCGGCGGGCCCTCACAGATACGCAGTATTTT
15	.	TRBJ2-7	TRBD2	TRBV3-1	CASSQGLAAAYEQYF	TGTGCCAGCAGCCAAGGTCTAGCGGCGGCCTACGAGCAGTACTTC
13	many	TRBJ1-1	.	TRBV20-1	CSAIRHMNTEAFF	TGCAGTGCTATAAGGCACATGAACACTGAAGCTTTCTTT
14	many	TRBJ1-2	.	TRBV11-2	CASSLSGSDYGYTF	TGTGCCAGCAGCTTATCCGGGTCTGACTATGGCTACACCTTC
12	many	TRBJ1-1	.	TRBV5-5	CASSTEKAEAFF	TGTGCCAGCAGCACGGAGAAGGCGGAAGCTTTCTTT
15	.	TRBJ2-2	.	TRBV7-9	CASSLGGKNTGELSW	TGTGCCAGCAGCTTAGGCGGGAAGAACACCGGGGAGCTGTCTTGG
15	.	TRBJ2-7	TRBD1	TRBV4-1	CASSLHRDRDYEQYF	TGCGCCAGCAGCTTACACCGGGACAGGGACTACGAGCAGTACTTC
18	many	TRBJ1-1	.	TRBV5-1	CASSLETARRNMNTEAFF	TGCGCCAGCAGCTTGGAAACGGCGAGACGGAATATGAACACTGAAGCTTTCTTT
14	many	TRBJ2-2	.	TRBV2	CASIRGLNTGELFF	TGTGCCAGCATAAGGGGGTTGAACACCGGGGAGCTGTTTTTT
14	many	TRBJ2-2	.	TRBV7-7	CASSQTENTGELFF	TGTGCTAGCAGCCAAACAGAGAACACCGGGGAGCTGTTTTTT
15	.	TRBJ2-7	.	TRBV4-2	CASSQEQGGYYEQYF	TGTGCCAGCAGCCAAGAGCAGGGGGGGTACTACGAGCAGTACTTC
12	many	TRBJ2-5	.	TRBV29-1	CSVERQQETQYF	TGCAGCGTTGAGAGGCAGCAAGAGACCCAGTACTTC
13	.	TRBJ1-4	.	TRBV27	CASSHDNTRKLFF	TGTGCCAGCAGTCACGACAACACGAGAAAACTGTTTTTT
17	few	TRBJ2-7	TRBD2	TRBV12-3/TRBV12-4	CASSLALGTSGVGEQYF	TGTGCCAGCAGTTTAGCCCTAGGGACTAGCGGGGTAGGAGAGCAGTACTTC
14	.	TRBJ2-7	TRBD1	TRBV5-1	CASSQTGPAYEQYF	TGCGCCAGCAGCCAGACAGGGCCTGCCTACGAGCAGTACTTC
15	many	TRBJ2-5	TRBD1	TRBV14	CASSQGDRDFETQYF	TGTGCCAGCAGCCAAGGGGACAGGGATTTTGAGACCCAGTACTTC
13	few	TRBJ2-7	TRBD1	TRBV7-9	CASRNRGLYEQYF	TGTGCCAGCAGAAACAGGGGGCTTTACGAGCAGTACTTC
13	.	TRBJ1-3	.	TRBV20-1	CSAREDGGNTIYF	TGCAGTGCTAGGGAAGACGGGGGGAACACCATATATTTT
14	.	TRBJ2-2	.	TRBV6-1	CASRGTVNTGELFF	TGTGCCAGCAGAGGGACGGTGAACACCGGGGAGCTGTTTTTT
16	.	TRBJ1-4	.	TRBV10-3	CAISESTGARNEKLFF	TGTGCCATCAGTGAGAGTACGGGGGCCCGTAATGAAAAACTGTTTTTT
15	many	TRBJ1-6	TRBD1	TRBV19	CASSHGQGYNSPLHF	TGTGCCAGTAGTCACGGACAGGGGTATAATTCACCCCTCCACTTT
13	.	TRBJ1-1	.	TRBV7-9	CASLLAGNTEAFF	TGTGCCAGCCTGTTAGCCGGGAACACTGAAGCTTTCTTT
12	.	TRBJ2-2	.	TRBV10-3	CTISEFPGELLF	TGTACCATCAGTGAGTTTCCCGGGGAGCTGCTTTTT
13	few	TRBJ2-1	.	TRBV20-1	CSARDRGRDEQFF	TGCAGTGCTAGAGATCGGGGGAGAGATGAGCAGTTCTTC
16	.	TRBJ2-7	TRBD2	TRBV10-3	CAISGGLAGIGYEQYF	TGTGCCATCAGTGGAGGACTAGCGGGAATTGGTTACGAGCAGTACTTC
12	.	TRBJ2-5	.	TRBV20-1	CSAHTQVGAQYF	TGCAGTGCTCACACCCAGGTGGGGGCCCAGTACTTC
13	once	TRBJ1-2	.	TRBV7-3	CASSLRQGYRYTF	TGTGCCAGCAGCTTACGTCAGGGTTATCGCTACACCTTC
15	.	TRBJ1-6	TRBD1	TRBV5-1	CASSLAGQLNSPLHF	TGCGCCAGCAGCTTGGCGGGACAGCTAAATTCACCCCTCCACTTT